This TCR beta chain derives from a study of cytomegalovirus exposure and HLA in healthy donors. CDR3 size: 13 residues. Germline assignment: CDR1 ENHRY and CDR2 SYGVKD. V lost 6 bases to trimming and J lost 10 bases, with 18 bases between them. The PCR used 60 Vbeta and 13 Jbeta primers. Sequencing was performed with immunoSEQ multiplex PCR; in TCRdb, only in-frame clones are kept and a portion is missing. Of about 160,000 clones listed, about 80% are singletons. Sequenced input: PBMCs. The receptor was derived from a woman between 50 and 59 years old in good health and CMV-seropositive. This chain joins TRBV10-3 and TRBJ1-1; D may be TRBD1 (5 bases). The CDR3 bases are TGTGCCATCAGGTCGGAGGGTCGGGGCTCAGCTTTCTTT. Its translation: CAIRSEGRGSAFF.